A selection of T cell receptor beta chains follows, all from one sample in a study of vaccination and CD4 T cells after COVID-19. TCRdb redid the calling of the PCR reads with MiXCR, one entry per CDR3 protein. The sample includes about 18,000 distinct CDR3 sequences, roughly 60% seen only once; the top ten take over 1%. Sample: CD4+ T cells from blood, taken before SARS-CoV-2 vaccination. The receptors stem from a human donor who had recovered from COVID-19. The CDR3 runs from the conserved cysteine through the conserved F or W.

TRBJ2-7 | TRBV24-1 | CATSAAGSSYEQYF
TRBJ2-6 | TRBV4-3 | CASSRGLASGANVLTF
TRBJ2-3 | TRBV20-1 | CSAVTSGRATDTQYF
TRBJ2-3 | TRBV12-3/TRBV12-4 | CASSPDYSTDTQYF
TRBJ2-3 | TRBV20-1 | CSAPRLGLTDTQYF
TRBJ2-7 | TRBV29-1 | CSVEGGTSGSSYEQYF
TRBJ1-5 | TRBV24-1 | CATRGTSNQPQHF
TRBJ1-1 | TRBV19 | CASSPFLEYGPGSTEAFF
TRBJ2-7 | TRBV15 | CATSRASLGRGQYF
TRBJ1-2 | TRBV30 | CAWSRARLDGYTF
TRBJ1-5 | TRBV20-1 | CSALVPNQPQHF
TRBJ1-1 | TRBV29-1 | CSVEDRTGGSTEAFF
TRBJ1-1 | TRBV7-9 | CASSLPFRDTYEAFF
TRBJ1-6 | TRBV4-1 | CASSPYSYNSPLHF
TRBJ1-5 | TRBV2 | CASSDVVGNQPQHF
TRBJ2-1 | TRBV6-1 | CASSEAWAVDEQFF
TRBJ2-3 | TRBV6-1 | CASSVIGQGLRTDTQYF
TRBJ1-5 | TRBV20-1 | CSARGGGQGRASSGNQPQHF
TRBJ2-3 | TRBV5-4 | CASSSKAADTQYF
TRBJ1-4 | TRBV20-1 | CSAVRQKRTNEKLFF
TRBJ1-2 | TRBV28 | CASLRGPIYGYTF
TRBJ2-7 | TRBV28 | CASSQSPYEQYF
TRBJ1-5 | TRBV10-3 | CAISGQAGQPQHF
TRBJ2-7 | TRBV21-1 | CASSKLGTSVTYEQYF
TRBJ1-4 | TRBV20-1 | CSADEGASEEKLFF
TRBJ1-5 | TRBV20-1 | CSAAITQGSGYSNQPQHF
TRBJ1-2 | TRBV25-1 | CASRTPGTYYGYTF
TRBJ1-2 | TRBV28 | CASSIPGTGAYGYTF
TRBJ1-2 | TRBV28 | CASSALPYGYTF
TRBJ2-5 | TRBV20-1 | CSARGNSRDYGAQYF
TRBJ2-1 | TRBV7-9 | CASSFGPGGPDEQFF
TRBJ2-1 | TRBV20-1 | CSAIDLAGAPYNEQFF
TRBJ2-2 | TRBV19 | CASSIRMWVANTGELFF
TRBJ2-5 | TRBV20-1 | CSASSGGDQETQYF
TRBJ1-5 | TRBV19 | CASTLLGLGSDAGQPQHF
TRBJ2-7 | TRBV24-1 | CATRGRGGEQYF
TRBJ2-3 | TRBV19 | CASSPTGRTASTDTQYF
TRBJ2-3 | TRBV2 | CAKGKREVTSTDTQYF
TRBJ2-1 | TRBV15 | CATSSNRGSYNEQFF
TRBJ2-5 | TRBV6-5 | CASSYAAGGETQYF
TRBJ2-1 | TRBV5-1 | CASSLTSGVYNEQFF
TRBJ2-7 | TRBV7-9 | CATFGRRYEQYF
TRBJ2-6 | TRBV2 | CASSSPFRANVLTF
TRBJ2-7 | TRBV7-6 | CASSPGYEQYF
TRBJ2-7 | TRBV10-3 | CAISEPWGVYEQYF
TRBJ2-2 | TRBV28 | CAITVGSANTGELFF
TRBJ2-3 | TRBV7-3 | CASSLRQGLSTDTQYF
TRBJ2-5 | TRBV7-8 | CASSFGEGETQYF
TRBJ2-1 | TRBV28 | CASSITSSFRRHEQFF
TRBJ1-1 | TRBV28 | CASRGAVNTEAFF
TRBJ1-2 | TRBV7-2 | CASSLGRFDGYTF